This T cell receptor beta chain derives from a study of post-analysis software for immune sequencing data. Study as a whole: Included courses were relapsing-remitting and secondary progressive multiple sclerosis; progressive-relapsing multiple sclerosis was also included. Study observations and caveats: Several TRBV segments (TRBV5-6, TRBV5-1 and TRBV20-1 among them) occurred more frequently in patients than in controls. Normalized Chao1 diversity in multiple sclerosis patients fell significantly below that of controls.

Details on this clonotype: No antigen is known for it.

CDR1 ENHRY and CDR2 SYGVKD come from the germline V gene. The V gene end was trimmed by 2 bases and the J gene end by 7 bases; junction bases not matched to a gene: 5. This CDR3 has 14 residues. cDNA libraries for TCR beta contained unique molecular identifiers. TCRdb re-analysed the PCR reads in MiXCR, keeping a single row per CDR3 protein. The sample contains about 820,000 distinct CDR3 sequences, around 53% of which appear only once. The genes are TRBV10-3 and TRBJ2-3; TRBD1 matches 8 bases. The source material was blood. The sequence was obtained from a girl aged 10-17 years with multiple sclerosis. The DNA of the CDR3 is TGTGCCATCAGTGAGAGGACAGGGATCCATACGCAGTATTTT. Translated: CAISERTGIHTQYF.